This TCR beta chain was sequenced for a study of neurological immune-mediated disorders. Overall study findings and caveats: Expanded clones shared no CDR3 amino acid sequences across subjects, suggesting private repertoires in all groups. The most TCR clonal expansion was seen in HTLV-1-associated myelopathy, whereas the least was seen in multiple sclerosis, below the level in healthy controls.

Many counts were recorded for this clonotype. Its target is not known. The time point: technical triplicate 2. Unsorted libraries came from 2 million PBMCs stored at -80 °C. The authors produced cDNA by 5'RACE using 10-nucleotide random UMIs. MiXCR, run by TCRdb on the 5' RACE reads, gives a single entry per CDR3 protein. This sample yields more than 50,000 distinct CDR3 sequences, of which about 24% are seen a single time; around 4.5% belongs to the top ten. The sequenced sample consisted of PBMCs. The clonotype originates from a man between 60 and 75 years old with HTLV-1-associated myelopathy (HAM/TSP).

CDR3 region: CSASLADKAYEQYF. DNA of the CDR3: TGCAGTGCTAGTCTAGCGGACAAAGCCTACGAGCAGTACTTC. The chain uses TRBV20-1 and TRBJ2-7; 7 nucleotides agree with TRBD2. The CDR3 length is 14 residues. V dropped 3 bases and J dropped 2; count of bases not matched to a gene: 7. Germline assignment: CDR1 DFQATT and CDR2 SNEGSKA (reference sequence).